This T cell receptor beta chain was observed in a study of blood T cell repertoires in COVID-19. Assay used: immunoSEQ multiplex PCR; TCRdb lists only in-frame clones, some missing. The sample has some 62,000 clones; 88% are singletons. The CDR3 consists of 13 residues. V dropped 4 bases and J dropped 4 bases, with 8 bases sitting between them. The germline V gene has CDR1 SGHRS and CDR2 YFSETQ. Specimen: peripheral blood. The sequence derives from a human donor in a cohort sampled during active COVID-19. J is TRBJ1-4 and V is TRBV5-1, with TRBD1 as a possible D gene (5 bases). The CDR3 spells CASSLTVNEKLFF. The CDR3 bases are TGCGCCAGCAGCCTGACAGTTAATGAAAAACTGTTTTTT.